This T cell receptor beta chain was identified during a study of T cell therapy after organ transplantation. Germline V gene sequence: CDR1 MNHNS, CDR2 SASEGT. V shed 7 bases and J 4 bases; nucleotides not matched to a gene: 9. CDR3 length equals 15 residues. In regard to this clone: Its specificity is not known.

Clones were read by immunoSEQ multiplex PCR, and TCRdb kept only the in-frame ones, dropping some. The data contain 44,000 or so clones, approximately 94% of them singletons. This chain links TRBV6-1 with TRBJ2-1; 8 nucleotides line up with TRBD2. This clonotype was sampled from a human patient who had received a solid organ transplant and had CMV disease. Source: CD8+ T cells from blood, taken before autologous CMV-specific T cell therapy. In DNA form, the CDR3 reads TGTGCCAGCACTCGCAGCGGGAGTTCTTACAATGAGCAGTTCTTC. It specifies CASTRSGSSYNEQFF.